Detailed here is one T cell receptor (beta chain). After removal of 0 bases from V and 2 bases from J, the junction contained 4 bases not matched to a gene. Per the germline V gene, CDR1 is MNHEY and CDR2 is SVGAGI. This CDR3 is 15 amino acids long. This specimen comes from a study of cytomegalovirus exposure and HLA in healthy donors. The PCR ran on 60 Vbeta and 13 Jbeta primers. Produced via immunoSEQ multiplex PCR; TCRdb's table is partial and in-frame only. The sample has roughly 150,000 clones. The receptor was isolated from a woman aged 45 to 65 in good health and CMV-seronegative. The specimen sequenced was PBMCs. The chain joins TRBV6-5 to TRBJ2-7; TRBD1 aligns across 7 bases. The CDR3 DNA sequence: TGTGCCAGCAGTTACTCGGGCAGGGGGACCTACGAGCAGTACTTC. It encodes CASSYSGRGTYEQYF.